The TCR beta chain described here comes from a study of blood T cell repertoires in COVID-19. Whole-study context: The United States, Italy and Spain supplied acute and convalescent COVID-19 samples.

This CDR3 is 15 amino acids long. V was shortened by 0 bases and J by 2 bases, with 10 bases between the two germline ends. In germline, CDR1 is MNHEY, CDR2 SVGAGI. Profiled with immunoSEQ multiplex PCR; TCRdb holds only in-frame clones, not every one. The sample has fewer than 200,000 clones, about nine tenths seen once; the top ten hold about 1.9%. The chain carries TRBV6-5 and TRBJ2-5; D is possibly TRBD2 (6 bases). The sequenced sample was peripheral blood. The receptor was isolated from a man younger than 35 who had recovered from COVID-19. As DNA, the CDR3 is TGTGCCAGCAGTTACTCAACCGGGACTCAAGAGACCCAGTACTTC. It translates to CASSYSTGTQETQYF.